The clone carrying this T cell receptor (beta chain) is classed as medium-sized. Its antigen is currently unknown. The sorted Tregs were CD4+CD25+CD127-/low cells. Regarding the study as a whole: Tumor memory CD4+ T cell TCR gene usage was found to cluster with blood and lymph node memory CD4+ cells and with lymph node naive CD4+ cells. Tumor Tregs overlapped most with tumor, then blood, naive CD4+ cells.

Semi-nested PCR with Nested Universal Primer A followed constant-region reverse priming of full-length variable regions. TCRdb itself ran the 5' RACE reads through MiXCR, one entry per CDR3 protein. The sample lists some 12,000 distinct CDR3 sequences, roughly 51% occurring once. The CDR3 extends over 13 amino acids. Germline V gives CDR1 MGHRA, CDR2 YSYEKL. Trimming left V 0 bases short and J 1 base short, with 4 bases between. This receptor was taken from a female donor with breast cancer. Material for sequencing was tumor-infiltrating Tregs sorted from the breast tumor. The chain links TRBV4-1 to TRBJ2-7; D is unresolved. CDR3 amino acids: CASSQEPSYEQYV. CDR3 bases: TGCGCCAGCAGCCAAGAACCTTCCTACGAGCAGTACGTC.